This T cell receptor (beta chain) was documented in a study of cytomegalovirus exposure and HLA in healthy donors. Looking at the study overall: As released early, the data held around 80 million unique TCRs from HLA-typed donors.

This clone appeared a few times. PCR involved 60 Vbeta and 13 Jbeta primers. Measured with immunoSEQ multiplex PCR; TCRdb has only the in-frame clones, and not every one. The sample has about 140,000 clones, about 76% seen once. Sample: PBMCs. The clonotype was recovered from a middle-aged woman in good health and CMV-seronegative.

The CDR3 DNA reads as TGTGCCAGCAGCTCAAGCGGGGCAAGAGGATATGGCTACACCTTC. Protein product: CASSSSGARGYGYTF. The J gene is TRBJ1-2, the V gene TRBV7-9; D is possibly TRBD1 (5 bases). This CDR3 region has 15 residues. Germline loops: CDR1 SEHNR, CDR2 FQNEAQ (reference sequence). With 4 bases removed from V and 5 bases from J, the gap between germline ends came to 17 bases.